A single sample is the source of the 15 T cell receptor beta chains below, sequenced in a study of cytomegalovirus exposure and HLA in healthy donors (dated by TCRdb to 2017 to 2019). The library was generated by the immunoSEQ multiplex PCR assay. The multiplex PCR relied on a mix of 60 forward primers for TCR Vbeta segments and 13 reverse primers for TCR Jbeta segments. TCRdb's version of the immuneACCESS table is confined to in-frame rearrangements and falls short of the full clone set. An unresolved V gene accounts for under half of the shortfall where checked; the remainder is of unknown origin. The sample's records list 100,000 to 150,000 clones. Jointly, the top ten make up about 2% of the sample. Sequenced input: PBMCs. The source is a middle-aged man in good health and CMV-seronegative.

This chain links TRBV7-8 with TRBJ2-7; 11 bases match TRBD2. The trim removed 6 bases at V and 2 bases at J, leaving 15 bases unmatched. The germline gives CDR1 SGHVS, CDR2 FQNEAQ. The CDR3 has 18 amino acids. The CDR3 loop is CASRRGTSGRTSAYEQYF. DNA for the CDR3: TGTGCCAGCAGAAGGGGGACTAGCGGAAGAACAAGTGCCTACGAGCAGTACTTC.

The CDR3 protein is CASRAGRQPQHF. The CDR3 nucleotides are TGTGCCAGCAGGGCAGGGCGACAGCCCCAGCATTTT. V gene TRBV7-2 combines with J gene TRBJ1-5; possible D gene TRBD1, 5 bases. V was trimmed by 6 bases and J by 7 bases, leaving 10 bases between them. The CDR3 covers 12 residues. Germline V gene sequence: CDR1 SGHTA, CDR2 FQGNSA.

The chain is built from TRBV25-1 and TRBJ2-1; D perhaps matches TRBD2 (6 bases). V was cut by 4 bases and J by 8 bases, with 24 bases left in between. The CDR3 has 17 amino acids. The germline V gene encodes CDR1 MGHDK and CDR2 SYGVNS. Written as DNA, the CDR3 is TGTGCCAGCAGTGGTTCCTTAGCCCGGGAGTGGTCCGATGAGCAGTTCTTC. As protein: CASSGSLAREWSDEQFF.

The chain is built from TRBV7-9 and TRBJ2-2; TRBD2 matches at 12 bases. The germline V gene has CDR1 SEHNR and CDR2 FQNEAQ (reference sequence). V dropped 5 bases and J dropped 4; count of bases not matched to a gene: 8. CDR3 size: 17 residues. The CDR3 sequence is CASSGLAGGPLTGELFF. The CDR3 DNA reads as TGTGCCAGCAGCGGTCTAGCGGGAGGGCCGCTCACCGGGGAGCTGTTTTTT.

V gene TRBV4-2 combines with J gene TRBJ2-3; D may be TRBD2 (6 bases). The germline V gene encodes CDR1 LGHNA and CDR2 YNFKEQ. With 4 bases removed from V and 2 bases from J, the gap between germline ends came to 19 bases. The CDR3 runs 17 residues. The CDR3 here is CASSPVGISSVTDTQYF. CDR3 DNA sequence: TGTGCCAGCAGCCCCGTCGGAATATCTAGCGTCACAGATACGCAGTATTTT.

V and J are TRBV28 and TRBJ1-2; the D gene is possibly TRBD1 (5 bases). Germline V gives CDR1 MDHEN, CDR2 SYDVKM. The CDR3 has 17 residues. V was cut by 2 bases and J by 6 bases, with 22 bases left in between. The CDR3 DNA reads TGTGCCAGCAGTTTAAGGGGATGGCAGGAAGGTTCCCATGGCTACACCTTC. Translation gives CASSLRGWQEGSHGYTF.

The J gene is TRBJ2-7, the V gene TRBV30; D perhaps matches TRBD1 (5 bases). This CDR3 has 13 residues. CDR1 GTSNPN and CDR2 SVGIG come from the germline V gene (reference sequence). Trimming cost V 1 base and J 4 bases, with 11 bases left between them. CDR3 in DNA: TGTGCCTGGAGTGGGCAGGGTCCTTACGAGCAGTACTTC. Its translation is CAWSGQGPYEQYF.

CDR3 residues: CASRPLASSGGFGELFF. The CDR3 DNA follows: TGTGCCAGCAGGCCTCTAGCGAGTAGCGGTGGGTTCGGGGAGCTGTTTTTT. V is TRBV5-6 and J is TRBJ2-2; D is possibly TRBD2 (6 bases). Trimming shortened V by 5 bases and J by 7 bases, and 24 bases separated the two germline ends. CDR3 length: 17 residues. Germline loops: CDR1 SGHDT, CDR2 YYEEEE.

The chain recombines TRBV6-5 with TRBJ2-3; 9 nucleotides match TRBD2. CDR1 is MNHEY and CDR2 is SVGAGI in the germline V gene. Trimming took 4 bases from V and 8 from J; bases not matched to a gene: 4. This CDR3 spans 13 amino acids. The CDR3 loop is CASSSGGGGTQYF. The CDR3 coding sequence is TGTGCCAGCAGTTCAGGCGGGGGGGGTACGCAGTATTTT.

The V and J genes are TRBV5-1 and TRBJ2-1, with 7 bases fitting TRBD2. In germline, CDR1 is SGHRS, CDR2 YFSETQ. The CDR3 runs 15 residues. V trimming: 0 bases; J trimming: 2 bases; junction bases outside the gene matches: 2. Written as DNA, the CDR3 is TGCGCCAGCAGCTTGGAGGGGACTACCTACAATGAGCAGTTCTTC. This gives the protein CASSLEGTTYNEQFF.

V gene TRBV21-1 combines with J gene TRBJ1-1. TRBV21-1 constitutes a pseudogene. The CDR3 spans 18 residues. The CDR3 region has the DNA TGTGCCAGCAGCGACCCAGGTGGGAGGGATTGTGGGAACACTGAAGCTTTCTTT. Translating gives CASSDPGGRDCGNTEAFF.

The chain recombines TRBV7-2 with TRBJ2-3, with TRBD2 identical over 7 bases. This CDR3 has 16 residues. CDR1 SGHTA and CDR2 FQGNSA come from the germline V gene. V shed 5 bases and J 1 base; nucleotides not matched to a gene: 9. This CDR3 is CASSPQWGGGTDTQYF. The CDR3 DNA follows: TGTGCCAGCAGCCCCCAATGGGGGGGAGGCACAGATACGCAGTATTTT.

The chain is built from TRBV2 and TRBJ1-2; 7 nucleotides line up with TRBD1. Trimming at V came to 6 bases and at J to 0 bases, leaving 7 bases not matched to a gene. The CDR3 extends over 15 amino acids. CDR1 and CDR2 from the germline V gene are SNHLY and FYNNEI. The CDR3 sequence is CASRENRGTNYGYTF. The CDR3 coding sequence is TGTGCCAGCAGAGAGAACAGGGGCACTAACTATGGCTACACCTTC.

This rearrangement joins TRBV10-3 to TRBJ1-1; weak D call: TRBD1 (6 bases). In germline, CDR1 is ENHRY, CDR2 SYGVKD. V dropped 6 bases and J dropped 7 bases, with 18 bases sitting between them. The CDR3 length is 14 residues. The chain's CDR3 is CAIRPLTGRSEAFF. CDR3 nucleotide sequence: TGTGCCATCAGACCTCTGACAGGCAGGAGTGAAGCTTTCTTT.

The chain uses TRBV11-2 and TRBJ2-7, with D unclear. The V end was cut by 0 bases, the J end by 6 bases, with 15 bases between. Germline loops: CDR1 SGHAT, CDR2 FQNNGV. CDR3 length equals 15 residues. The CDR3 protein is CASSLDYSSVREQYF. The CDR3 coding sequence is TGTGCCAGCAGCTTAGATTACTCCTCGGTGCGCGAGCAGTACTTC. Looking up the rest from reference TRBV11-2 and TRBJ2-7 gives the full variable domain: EAGVAQSPRYKIIEKRQSVAFWCNPISGHATLYWYQQILGQGPKLLIQFQNNGVVDDSQLPKDRFSAERLKGVDSTLKIQPAKLEDSAVYLCASSLDYSSVREQYFGPGTRLTVT.